The clone carrying this T cell receptor (beta chain) has more than one count but fewer than ten. Its antigen is not identified. Germline lookup yields CDR1 MNHEY and CDR2 SMNVEV (reference sequence). Trimming took off 7 bases at V and 9 bases at J, with 10 bases between the two ends. The CDR3 has 11 residues. These data are taken from a study of T cells in Graves' hyperthyroidism and ophthalmopathy. With a duration under 2 months, the hyperthyroidism was newly diagnosed in patients aged 18 to 65. TCR beta CDR3 regions were amplified from RNA. First-round RT-PCR with HTBI primers amplified the TCR CDR3 region. TCRdb analysed the multiplex PCR reads with MiXCR anew, one entry per CDR3 protein. The sample comprises 480,000 or so distinct CDR3 sequences, 13% to 15% of which are singletons, and 17% rests with the top ten. Study-level results: The authors' 13 V-J model separated ophthalmopathy from stable hyperthyroidism.

The specimen sequenced was blood. J is TRBJ2-4 and V is TRBV27; either TRBD1 or TRBD2 may supply D (5 bases each). The sequence was obtained from a young woman with Graves' hyperthyroidism. CDR3: CASTFGTIQYF. The CDR3 region has the DNA TGTGCCAGCACCTTCGGGACCATTCAGTACTTC.